This TCR beta chain was captured by sequencing in a study of T cell changes during pregnancy in multiple sclerosis. This clone was counted between two and nine times. Assay: immunoSEQ multiplex PCR; the TCRdb copy retains only in-frame clones and omits some. Among tens of thousands of clones listed, roughly 89% were seen once. The CDR3 length is 16 residues. V was shortened by 4 bases and J by 10 bases, with 20 bases between the two germline ends. Germline CDR1 is MNHNY and CDR2 is SVGAGI (reference sequence). This sequence was found in a female donor in good health, enrolled as a control in a pregnancy study. The sequencing here drew on peripheral blood, taken after pregnancy. This chain joins TRBV6-6 and TRBJ1-6; D is possibly TRBD1 (6 bases). Here the CDR3 DNA reads TGTGCCAGCAGTTCCCGAGACAGCGGGGGGGCATCACCCCTCCACTTT. It encodes CASSSRDSGGASPLHF.